A selection of T cell receptor beta chains follows, all from one sample in a study of identical twins. TCRdb processed the 5' RACE reads anew with MiXCR; each CDR3 protein has one entry. The sample includes about 520,000 distinct CDR3 sequences, less than 25% seen only once; the top ten take 0.91%. These data are also associated with another study on T cells expressing NK-cell markers.

Sequenced sample: CD4+ T cells sorted from blood. These receptor sequences come from a woman aged 18-29 years in good health. Both conserved end residues are trimmed from each CDR3. A D gene is named only where the DNA matches it firmly.

j_gene | v_gene | d_gene | CDR3aa
TRBJ2-5 | TRBV6-1 | NA | ASTSPGHETQY
TRBJ1-2 | TRBV6-5 | NA | ASSYSRLNYGYT
TRBJ1-1 | TRBV6-5 | NA | ASSYGGQKAF
TRBJ2-7 | TRBV20-1 | NA | SARTSGGRFDEQY
TRBJ2-7 | TRBV14 | NA | ASSLGFGYEQY
TRBJ2-7 | TRBV5-6 | TRBD1 | ASSLRWDRVNEQY
TRBJ2-1 | TRBV7-9 | NA | ASSKRDSVLYNEQF
TRBJ2-5 | TRBV7-2 | NA | ASSLPWETQY
TRBJ1-5 | TRBV6-2/TRBV6-3 | NA | ASSGQSLGNQPQH
TRBJ1-3 | TRBV9 | TRBD1 | ASSADRGASTIY
TRBJ1-6 | TRBV4-3 | NA | ASSQQTGSPLH
TRBJ2-1 | TRBV20-1 | NA | SASRDTRAEQF
TRBJ2-1 | TRBV5-5 | TRBD2 | ASSFRTSGGSYNEQF
TRBJ2-5 | TRBV29-1 | NA | SVGFSGETQY
TRBJ2-7 | TRBV20-1 | NA | SARRQSSTYEQY
TRBJ2-6 | TRBV20-1 | NA | SATFQSGANVLT
TRBJ2-7 | TRBV18 | NA | ASSSGRVLNEQY
TRBJ1-1 | TRBV6-1 | NA | ASLGSQRLEAF
TRBJ1-1 | TRBV10-3 | TRBD1 | AAQDRANTEAF
TRBJ2-3 | TRBV4-2 | TRBD2 | ASRPGTSEDTQY
TRBJ2-3 | TRBV30 | NA | AWSAASQDTQY
TRBJ2-1 | TRBV5-1 | NA | ASSLAVGRFNEQF
TRBJ1-2 | TRBV20-1 | NA | SAPLESYGYT
TRBJ2-3 | TRBV15 | TRBD1 | ATSGARTGIADTQY
TRBJ1-1 | TRBV6-5 | NA | ASSYSDPASEAF
TRBJ2-3 | TRBV5-1 | TRBD2 | ASSHTGLGGADTQY
TRBJ2-6 | TRBV6-1 | NA | ASFSAGSGANVLT
TRBJ2-6 | TRBV9 | TRBD1 | ASSIHRGAGANVLT
TRBJ2-3 | TRBV27 | TRBD2 | ASTRRTSGTDTQY
TRBJ2-6 | TRBV10-3 | TRBD1 | AIPAGRGRSGANVLT
TRBJ1-1 | TRBV25-1 | NA | ASSEYGVRNTEAF
TRBJ1-3 | TRBV4-3 | NA | ASSPQAGHTIY
TRBJ2-5 | TRBV18 | NA | ASSPPGIRETQY
TRBJ2-3 | TRBV6-2/TRBV6-3 | NA | ASSYSAPGRHTQY
TRBJ2-7 | TRBV18 | TRBD1 | ASSPRDGTGGRSEQY
TRBJ2-3 | TRBV6-5 | TRBD1 | ASSYRPGQAQY
TRBJ2-3 | TRBV5-6 | NA | ASTVGPLEDTQY
TRBJ2-1 | TRBV24-1 | NA | ATSDSTRGSYNEQF
TRBJ2-5 | TRBV20-1 | TRBD2 | SARGTSGKETQY
TRBJ1-1 | TRBV6-6 | NA | ASSYVRTEAF
TRBJ1-2 | TRBV20-1 | NA | SATIDGGYT
TRBJ2-1 | TRBV20-1 | NA | SARALGTAEQF
TRBJ2-7 | TRBV4-3 | TRBD2 | ASSQDGASGNYEQY
TRBJ1-6 | TRBV5-1 | NA | ASSLRERGSSYNSPLH
TRBJ2-7 | TRBV7-9 | TRBD1 | ASSLGYRGEQY
TRBJ2-3 | TRBV30 | TRBD2 | AWSGQLAVGGDTQY
TRBJ1-2 | TRBV19 | NA | ASSITPQGLGGYT
TRBJ2-7 | TRBV6-1 | NA | ASSDSVSYEQY
TRBJ1-1 | TRBV5-1 | NA | ASKTGMNTEAF
TRBJ2-5 | TRBV11-2 | TRBD2 | ASSFRSSGSQETQY
TRBJ2-7 | TRBV5-1 | TRBD2 | ASSRGLAGAPSYEQY
TRBJ1-1 | TRBV7-2 | NA | ASSLAGHNTEAF